One and the same sample provided the 24 T cell receptor beta chains below, sequenced in a study of blood T cell repertoires in COVID-19. The method was immunoSEQ multiplex PCR; TCRdb's version includes in-frame clones alone and lacks a portion of them. The repertoire includes 90,000 to 120,000 clones, more than 80% of them detected once, and 32% sits in the top ten. The sample was peripheral blood. The receptor source for this set is a woman older than 75 with acute or convalescent COVID-19.

V gene TRBV5-6 combines with J gene TRBJ1-5, with D possibly being TRBD1 (6 bases). V lost 2 bases, J lost 0 bases, and 12 bases lay in between. The CDR3 contains 16 residues. The germline CDR1 and CDR2 sequences are SGHDT and YYEEEE. CDR3 nucleotides: TGTGCCAGCAGCTTTGGACAGCCAAATAGCAATCAGCCCCAGCATTTT. Protein: CASSFGQPNSNQPQHF. The variable domain in full, completed from reference TRBV5-6 and TRBJ1-5, reads DAGVTQSPTHLIKTRGQQVTLRCSPKSGHDTVSWYQQALGQGPQFIFQYYEEEERQRGNFPDRFSGHQFPNYSSELNVNALLLGDSALYLCASSFGQPNSNQPQHFGDGTRLSIL.

The V and J genes are TRBV6-2 or TRBV6-3 and TRBJ2-1; 7 positions agree with TRBD1. V dropped 2 bases and J dropped 6; count of bases not matched to a gene: 4. The CDR3 has 14 residues. The V gene's germline CDR1 is MNHEY and CDR2 SVGEGT. The CDR3 reads CASSYQDRFNEQFF. CDR3 nucleotides: TGTGCCAGCAGTTACCAGGACAGGTTCAATGAGCAGTTCTTC.

This chain connects TRBV7-3 to TRBJ1-3; D is perhaps TRBD1 (6 bases). Germline V gene data show CDR1 as SGHTA and CDR2 as FQGTGA. This CDR3 spans 13 amino acids. V gave up 2 bases and J gave up 4 bases, with 6 bases separating them. In nucleotides, the CDR3 is TGTGCCAGCAGCTTAGGGACAGGAAACACCATATATTTT. Encoded protein: CASSLGTGNTIYF.

There are a few counts of this clone. The chain joins TRBV11-3 to TRBJ2-3; 9 bases are shared with TRBD2. The junction had 11 bases not matched to a gene; V was cut back by 1 base and J by 0 bases. Germline CDR1 SGHNT, CDR2 YENEEA. This CDR3 contains 19 residues. Written as DNA, the CDR3 is TGTGCCAGCAGCTTAGGATCAAGCGGGGGGACCACTAGCACAGATACGCAGTATTTT. This codes for CASSLGSSGGTTSTDTQYF.

The chain links TRBV6-5 to TRBJ2-1; no firm D call. CDR1 is MNHEY and CDR2 is SVGAGI in the germline V gene. The ends were cut back, 0 bases at V and 1 base at J, with 7 bases in the middle. There are 15 residues in the CDR3. CDR3 in DNA: TGTGCCAGCAGTTACTCGGTACAATCCTACAATGAGCAGTTCTTC. Protein sequence: CASSYSVQSYNEQFF.

The chain is built from TRBV5-4 and TRBJ1-6; 8 nucleotides align to TRBD1. Per the germline V gene, CDR1 is SGHNT and CDR2 is YYREEE (reference sequence). V lost 4 bases to trimming and J lost 7 bases; unmatched junction nucleotides: 7. The CDR3 totals 15 residues. DNA for the CDR3: TGTGCCAGCAGCCCGGGACAGGAGGGAAATTCACCCCTCCACTTT. Encoded protein: CASSPGQEGNSPLHF.

The gene calls are TRBV4-1 and TRBJ2-7; D may be TRBD1 (5 bases). The CDR3 is 16 amino acids. Trimming left V 1 base short and J 3 bases short, with 16 bases between. CDR1 MGHRA and CDR2 YSYEKL come from the germline V gene. The DNA for the CDR3 is TGCGCCAGCAGCCAAGGGTCTGGCAGGGTAAGCTACGAGCAGTACTTC. Translating gives CASSQGSGRVSYEQYF.

This clone was observed a single time. This chain's CDR3 is CASRLGQGGKLFF. As DNA, the CDR3 is TGTGCCAGCAGACTTGGACAGGGAGGAAAACTGTTTTTT. J is TRBJ1-4 and V is TRBV6-6; 8 positions match TRBD1. CDR3 length: 13 amino acids. Germline trimming cut 6 bases from V and 10 bases from J; bases unmatched to any gene: 7. CDR1 and CDR2 from the germline V gene are MNHNY and SVGAGI (reference sequence).

The chain joins TRBV30 to TRBJ1-2, with TRBD1 identical over 7 bases. Germline values: CDR1 GTSNPN, CDR2 SVGIG (reference sequence). This CDR3 is 12 amino acids long. The trim removed 0 bases at V and 8 bases at J, leaving 3 bases unmatched. For the CDR3, the DNA is TGTGCCTGGAGTGTACGAGGGGGCGGCTACACCTTC. Translating gives CAWSVRGGGYTF. The variable domain in full, with the rest retrieved from reference TRBV30 and TRBJ1-2, is SQTIHQWPATLVQPVGSPLSLECTVEGTSNPNLYWYRQAAGRGLQLLFYSVGIGQISSEVPQNLSASRPQDRQFILSSKKLLLSDSGFYLCAWSVRGGGYTFGSGTRLTVV.

CDR3 nucleotides: TGTGCCAGCAGCCCTCGACTAGCGGGGGGGCCGGGAGAGCAGTTCTTC. It yields the protein CASSPRLAGGPGEQFF. The chain carries TRBV3-1 (or the pseudogene TRBV3-2) and TRBJ2-1, with 14 nucleotides matching TRBD2. Germline V CDR1 and CDR2: LGHDT, YNNKEL (reference sequence). This CDR3 is built from 16 residues. With V trimmed by 4 bases and J by 10 bases, 9 bases remained unmatched.

The rearrangement links TRBV24-1 to TRBJ1-2; 8 bases fit TRBD1. CDR1 and CDR2 (germline): KGHDR, SFDVKD. The CDR3 loop spans 15 amino acids. V lost 4 bases and J lost 8; bases outside the gene matches: 11. The CDR3 sequence: CATSERGQEGRGYTF. In DNA, the CDR3 is TGTGCCACCAGTGAGAGGGGACAGGAAGGTCGGGGCTACACCTTC.

The chain joins TRBV4-3 to TRBJ1-1, with no clear D. The CDR3 covers 14 residues. Looked up from germline, CDR1 is LGHNA and CDR2 is YSLEER. Between the trimmed V and J ends, which lost 4 bases and 4 bases, there was a span of 13 bases. CDR3 amino acids: CASSLGRGGTEAFF. As DNA, the CDR3 is TGCGCCAGCAGCCTCGGTCGGGGAGGCACTGAAGCTTTCTTT.

V gene TRBV28 combines with J gene TRBJ2-1, with a possible D match to TRBD2 (6 bases). The CDR3 loop spans 13 amino acids. The V end was cut by 7 bases, the J end by 7 bases, with 14 bases between. CDR1 and CDR2 (germline): MDHEN, SYDVKM. The CDR3 coding sequence is TGTGCCAGCAATATGGCGGGGTTGAATGAGCAGTTCTTC. This codes for CASNMAGLNEQFF.

This rearrangement joins TRBV10-3 to TRBJ1-1; D call uncertain. The ends were cut back, 2 bases at V and 2 bases at J, with 9 bases in the middle. There are 14 residues in the CDR3. Germline lookup yields CDR1 ENHRY and CDR2 SYGVKD. The CDR3 region has the DNA TGTGCCATCAGTGAGCGCGCAACTAACACTGAAGCTTTCTTT. As protein: CAISERATNTEAFF.

This sequence joins TRBV5-1 and TRBJ2-7; TRBD1 agrees at 10 bases. CDR3 length equals 15 residues. Unmatched junction bases numbered 3, after V lost 0 bases and J lost 3 bases. Germline values: CDR1 SGHRS, CDR2 YFSETQ. As DNA, the CDR3 is TGCGCCAGCAGCTTGGCCGGGACAGGGGTCTACGAGCAGTACTTC. Translating gives CASSLAGTGVYEQYF.

V usage is TRBV5-4 and J usage is TRBJ2-3; TRBD1 matches 9 bases. The V and J ends lost 2 bases and 0 bases, in that order; junction bases with no gene match: 4. Germline assignment: CDR1 SGHNT and CDR2 YYREEE (reference sequence). The CDR3 contains 16 residues. CDR3 sequence (DNA): TGTGCCAGCAGCTTAGGTGACAGGGGGAGCACAGATACGCAGTATTTT. Protein product: CASSLGDRGSTDTQYF.

The chain links TRBV9 to TRBJ1-5; possibly TRBD1 for D (5 bases). With 3 bases removed from V and 6 bases from J, the gap between germline ends came to 10 bases. Germline-derived CDR1 and CDR2 are SGDLS and YYNGEE. The CDR3 runs 13 residues. The CDR3 nucleotides are TGTGCCAGCAGCGCCGGGGGGAGTCAGCCCCAGCATTTT. It specifies CASSAGGSQPQHF.

The chain uses TRBV14 and TRBJ2-1; TRBD2 matches 7 bases. J was trimmed by 4 bases and V by 1 base; bases with no gene match: 13. The CDR3 is 18 residues long. Germline CDR1 reads SGHDN; CDR2 reads FVKESK. CDR3 nucleotides: TGTGCCAGCAGCCAAGGGAGAGCTGGTCGGGGGGTTTACAATGAGCAGTTCTTC. Amino acids: CASSQGRAGRGVYNEQFF.

The rearrangement uses TRBV29-1 and TRBJ2-1, with D maybe TRBD2 (5 bases). This CDR3 spans 15 amino acids. Germline V lookup: CDR1 SQVTM, CDR2 ANQGSEA. V shed 8 bases and J shed 7 bases, with 24 bases lying between them. The CDR3 is CSLYPGASGGNEQFF. CDR3 coding DNA: TGCAGCCTTTATCCCGGAGCCAGCGGTGGGAATGAGCAGTTCTTC.

Written as DNA, the CDR3 is TGTGCCAGCTCACCAGCTCCCGACAGGCTCTCTGGAAACACCATATATTTT. As protein: CASSPAPDRLSGNTIYF. This chain connects TRBV18 to TRBJ1-3, with D possibly TRBD1 on 6 matching bases. Germline values: CDR1 KGHSH, CDR2 LQKENI. This CDR3 region has 17 residues. Trimming took 2 bases from V and 0 from J, leaving 14 bases between them. Drawing the rest from reference TRBV18 and TRBJ1-3, the complete variable domain is NAGVMQNPRHLVRRRGQEARLRCSPMKGHSHVYWYRQLPEEGLKFMVYLQKENIIDESGMPKERFSAEFPKEGPSILRIQQVVRGDSAAYFCASSPAPDRLSGNTIYFGEGSWLTVV.

The CDR3 here is CASSSGQGPDTQYF. The CDR3 nucleotides read TGTGCCAGCAGCTCGGGACAGGGCCCAGATACGCAGTATTTT. The V and J genes are TRBV5-8 and TRBJ2-3; TRBD1 matches 9 bases. The CDR3 covers 14 residues. Per germline, CDR1 SGHTS and CDR2 YDEGEE. Germline trimming cut 3 bases from V and 4 bases from J; bases unmatched to any gene: 3. Drawing the rest from reference TRBV5-8 and TRBJ2-3, the complete variable domain is EAGVTQSPTHLIKTRGQQATLRCSPISGHTSVYWYQQALGLGLQFLLWYDEGEERNRGNFPPRFSGRQFPNYSSELNVNALELEDSALYLCASSSGQGPDTQYFGPGTRLTVL.

The chain has TRBV28 and TRBJ2-2, with a possible D match to TRBD2 (6 bases). The germline V gene has CDR1 MDHEN and CDR2 SYDVKM. There are 14 residues in the CDR3. The V end was cut by 7 bases, the J end by 5 bases, with 14 bases between. The CDR3 region has the DNA TGTGCCAGCAAAGAGCTCCGGGGGACCGGGGAGCTGTTTTTT. This encodes CASKELRGTGELFF.

The chain couples TRBV7-6 to TRBJ1-1; 10 bases map to TRBD1. The CDR3 covers 16 residues. The ends lost 1 base at V and 0 bases at J; junction bases unmatched: 2. In germline, CDR1 is SGHVS, CDR2 FNYEAQ. The CDR3 reads CASSLGTGGVNTEAFF. The CDR3, as DNA: TGTGCCAGCAGCTTAGGGACAGGGGGAGTGAACACTGAAGCTTTCTTT.

This clone was seen just once. This sequence joins TRBV4-1 and TRBJ1-2; 8 bases map to TRBD1. CDR3 size: 13 residues. J gave up 7 bases and V 4 bases, and 5 bases lay outside the gene matches. The germline CDR1 and CDR2 sequences are MGHRA and YSYEKL. CDR3 nucleotide sequence: TGCGCCAGCAGCCCACAGACAGGGGTTGGCTACACCTTC. It encodes CASSPQTGVGYTF.